One sample yielded the 30 T cell receptor beta chains listed below, sequenced in a study of shared clonotypes between healthy human individuals. Here immunoSEQ multiplex PCR was the method, and the copy in TCRdb shows in-frame clones only, minus some. The data show more than 2 million clones, roughly 95% seen once. Sequences were obtained from naive CD4+ T cells sorted from blood. This sample's subset: CD45RA+ positively selected. These TCRs come from a man aged 18 to 29 in good health.

The V call is TRBV6-5, the J call TRBJ1-2; D remains ambiguous. The CDR3 runs to 12 residues. V dropped 5 bases and J dropped 4 bases, with 8 bases sitting between them. Germline lookup yields CDR1 MNHEY and CDR2 SVGAGI. CDR3 bases: TGTGCCAGCAGTAGAAAGACCTATGGCTACACCTTC. This gives the protein CASSRKTYGYTF.

V and J are TRBV10-2 and TRBJ2-7; D gene uncertain. The V gene's germline CDR1 is WSHSY and CDR2 SAAADI. The germline V and J ends were trimmed by 0 bases and 6 bases, with 3 bases remaining between them. The CDR3 length is 11 residues. CDR3 sequence: CASSESGEQYF. CDR3 in DNA: TGCGCCAGCAGTGAGTCCGGCGAGCAGTACTTC.

V gene TRBV30 combines with J gene TRBJ2-3; D unclear. Trimming pared 4 bases from V and 6 bases from J, leaving 17 bases between. The CDR3 length is 14 residues. Germline CDR1 GTSNPN, CDR2 SVGIG (reference sequence). CDR3 DNA: TGTGCCTGGAAGTCGATAGGGTGGTTGGATACGCAGTATTTT. It encodes CAWKSIGWLDTQYF. Complete variable domain (other parts from reference TRBV30 and TRBJ2-3): SQTIHQWPATLVQPVGSPLSLECTVEGTSNPNLYWYRQAAGRGLQLLFYSVGIGQISSEVPQNLSASRPQDRQFILSSKKLLLSDSGFYLCAWKSIGWLDTQYFGPGTRLTVL.

J is TRBJ2-7 and V is TRBV5-4, with 9 bases matching TRBD1. J lost 2 bases, V lost 3 bases, and 0 bases had no gene match. The V gene's germline CDR1 is SGHNT and CDR2 YYREEE (reference sequence). The CDR3 runs to 13 residues. CDR3 sequence: CASSWDRAYEQYF. The CDR3 nucleotides are TGTGCCAGCAGCTGGGACAGGGCCTACGAGCAGTACTTC.

J is TRBJ2-5 and V is TRBV29-1; weak D call: TRBD2 (5 bases). Between the trimmed V and J ends, which lost 7 bases and 3 bases, there was a span of 12 bases. The CDR3 length is 12 residues. Germline V gene lookup returns CDR1 SQVTM and CDR2 ANQGSEA. CDR3 region: CSAATGKETQYF. CDR3 DNA sequence: TGCAGCGCCGCAACGGGGAAAGAGACCCAGTACTTC.

This chain links TRBV11-2 with TRBJ2-1; D unresolved. The V gene lost 7 bases and the J gene lost 8 bases, with 24 bases spanning the gap. CDR3 length equals 16 residues. Germline CDR1 SGHAT, CDR2 FQNNGV. The CDR3: CASNVRGGSSRDEQFF. The CDR3 nucleotides are TGTGCCAGCAACGTGAGAGGCGGCTCATCTAGGGATGAGCAGTTCTTC.

The chain joins TRBV5-4 to TRBJ2-7; perhaps D is TRBD1 or TRBD2 (5 bases each). In germline, CDR1 is SGHNT, CDR2 YYREEE (reference sequence). This CDR3 region has 16 residues. The V gene lost 0 bases and the J gene lost 0 bases, with 13 bases spanning the gap. The CDR3 loop reads CASSLGGSPISYEQYF. In DNA, the CDR3 is TGTGCCAGCAGCTTGGGGGGGTCGCCGATCTCCTACGAGCAGTACTTC.

The V call is TRBV5-1, the J call TRBJ1-1, with 8 positions matching TRBD1. Germline V gene lookup returns CDR1 SGHRS and CDR2 YFSETQ. With 4 bases clipped from V and 1 base from J, the junction kept 3 bases outside the gene matches. The CDR3 is 14 amino acids. This CDR3 reads CASSPGGGNTEAFF. As DNA, the CDR3 is TGCGCCAGCAGCCCAGGGGGCGGGAACACTGAAGCTTTCTTT.

The chain has TRBV5-1 and TRBJ2-5; 12 bases map to TRBD2. Germline loops: CDR1 SGHRS, CDR2 YFSETQ. This CDR3 region has 16 residues. Unmatched junction bases numbered 8, after V lost 5 bases and J lost 3 bases. This CDR3 reads CASRLAGGQGKETQYF. For the CDR3, the DNA is TGCGCCAGCAGACTAGCGGGAGGTCAGGGGAAAGAGACCCAGTACTTC.

This clone was found once. This same CDR3 is encoded by further DNA sequences in the sample. The chain recombines TRBV28 with TRBJ1-5, with TRBD1 matching over 8 bases. The ends lost 4 bases at V and 5 bases at J; junction bases unmatched: 7. Germline lookup yields CDR1 MDHEN and CDR2 SYDVKM. This CDR3 contains 15 residues. The CDR3 DNA is TGTGCCAGCAGTTCCCCCGGACAGGGTGATCAGCCCCAGCATTTT. This codes for CASSSPGQGDQPQHF. The complete variable domain, with remaining parts taken from reference TRBV28 and TRBJ1-5, reads DVKVTQSSRYLVKRTGEKVFLECVQDMDHENMFWYRQDPGLGLRLIYFSYDVKMKEKGDIPEGYSVSREKKERFSLILESASTNQTSMYLCASSSPGQGDQPQHFGDGTRLSIL.

The chain recombines TRBV6-1 with TRBJ2-7; 9 bases agree with TRBD1. CDR3 size: 13 residues. V shed 7 bases, J shed 5 bases, and the junction held 6 bases outside the gene matches. Germline V gives CDR1 MNHNS, CDR2 SASEGT. CDR3 region: CASILDRGHEQYF. The DNA of the CDR3 is TGTGCCAGCATATTGGACAGGGGCCACGAGCAGTACTTC.

V is TRBV10-1 and J is TRBJ1-2, with TRBD1 matching over 12 bases. With V trimmed by 6 bases and J by 7 bases, 3 bases remained unmatched. This CDR3 contains 13 residues. CDR1 and CDR2 from the germline V gene are WNHNN and SYGVQD (reference sequence). The CDR3 bases are TGCGCCAGCAGCCTGGGACAGGGGGCTGGCTACACCTTC. It translates to CASSLGQGAGYTF.

V usage is TRBV29-1 and J usage is TRBJ2-5, with 9 bases that match TRBD1. CDR1 and CDR2 (germline): SQVTM, ANQGSEA. V was clipped by 6 bases and J by 5 bases; unmatched bases: 10. The length of the CDR3 is 14 residues. CDR3 loop: CSVVQGAGTETQYF. CDR3 nucleotides: TGCAGCGTCGTACAGGGGGCCGGTACGGAGACCCAGTACTTC.

The chain has TRBV5-6 and TRBJ2-3, with D hard to call. V gave up 1 base and J gave up 0 bases, with 9 bases separating them. Germline assignment: CDR1 SGHDT and CDR2 YYEEEE. The CDR3 has 15 residues. This CDR3 is CASSLRDKSTDTQYF. The CDR3 nucleotides are TGTGCCAGCAGCTTGCGAGACAAAAGCACAGATACGCAGTATTTT.

This sequence joins TRBV6-5 and TRBJ2-7; the D is unclear. CDR3 length: 10 amino acids. Trimming removed 8 bases from V and 3 bases from J, with 5 bases in between. From germline, CDR1 is MNHEY and CDR2 SVGAGI. The CDR3: CASWLYEQYF. The CDR3 region has the DNA TGTGCCAGCTGGCTCTACGAGCAGTACTTC.

This chain uses TRBV4-3 with TRBJ2-1; D perhaps matches TRBD1 (6 bases). This CDR3 has 17 residues. CDR1 LGHNA and CDR2 YSLEER come from the germline V gene. The ends were cut back, 4 bases at V and 1 base at J, with 17 bases in the middle. As DNA, the CDR3 is TGCGCCAGCAGCCCCCAGCCCCCAGGGGTTTCCTACAATGAGCAGTTCTTC. It specifies CASSPQPPGVSYNEQFF.

The J gene is TRBJ2-7, the V gene TRBV2, with a weak D call TRBD2 (5 bases). CDR3 length equals 11 residues. CDR1 is SNHLY, CDR2 FYNNEI, per germline. V was cut by 7 bases and J by 6 bases, with 10 bases left in between. The DNA of the CDR3 is TGTGCCAGCACTGAGGGTCGCGAGCAGTACTTC. This gives the protein CASTEGREQYF. Full variable domain (remainder filled in from reference TRBV2 and TRBJ2-7): EPEVTQTPSHQVTQMGQEVILRCVPISNHLYFYWYRQILGQKVEFLVSFYNNEISEKSEIFDDQFSVERPDGSNFTLKIRSTKLEDSAMYFCASTEGREQYFGPGTRLTVT.

V usage is TRBV7-9 and J usage is TRBJ2-7; the match to TRBD1 covers 7 bases. This CDR3 spans 15 amino acids. After removal of 0 bases from V and 6 bases from J, the junction contained 8 bases not matched to a gene. Germline V CDR1 and CDR2: SEHNR, FQNEAQ (reference sequence). The CDR3 DNA follows: TGTGCCAGCAGCTTAGCGGGCAGGGGGACCTTCGAGCAGTACTTC. Protein sequence: CASSLAGRGTFEQYF.

J is TRBJ1-2 and V is TRBV30; TRBD1 might be the D (6 bases). Trimming shortened V by 2 bases and J by 0 bases, and 7 bases separated the two germline ends. This CDR3 spans 13 amino acids. The germline V gene encodes CDR1 GTSNPN and CDR2 SVGIG (reference sequence). CDR3 amino acids: CAWSRGSNYGYTF. Here the CDR3 DNA reads TGTGCCTGGAGTAGGGGGTCTAACTATGGCTACACCTTC.

The genes are TRBV7-9 and TRBJ1-2; TRBD1 might be the D (6 bases). Germline V gene lookup returns CDR1 SEHNR and CDR2 FQNEAQ (reference sequence). V was trimmed by 0 bases and J by 2 bases, leaving 10 bases between them. This CDR3 has 15 amino acids. CDR3: CASSLAGGRNYGYTF. The CDR3 DNA reads as TGTGCCAGCAGCTTAGCTGGGGGCAGAAACTATGGCTACACCTTC.

This chain uses TRBV21-1 with TRBJ1-2; TRBD1 is the table's D call, not checked against the DNA. TRBV21-1 is termed a pseudogene. The CDR3 consists of 17 residues. CDR3 sequence: CASPKTPNGQGAMGYTF. Written as DNA, the CDR3 is TGTGCCAGCCCCAAAACCCCCAATGGACAGGGGGCGATGGGCTACACCTTC.

The genes are TRBV11-2 and TRBJ1-4, with D possibly matching TRBD1 (6 bases). V was shortened by 5 bases and J by 0 bases, with 7 bases between the two germline ends. The CDR3 totals 14 residues. Germline CDR1 reads SGHAT; CDR2 reads FQNNGV. The CDR3: CASSHRATNEKLFF. CDR3 in DNA: TGTGCCAGCAGCCACAGGGCAACTAATGAAAAACTGTTTTTT.

J is TRBJ2-5 and V is TRBV5-4; perhaps TRBD1 as D (6 bases). Germline lookup yields CDR1 SGHNT and CDR2 YYREEE (reference sequence). The germline V and J ends were trimmed by 8 bases and 5 bases, with 19 bases remaining between them. The CDR3 totals 14 residues. CDR3 sequence: CASSTGPGVETQYF. The DNA of the CDR3 is TGTGCCAGTTCAACAGGGCCGGGTGTGGAGACCCAGTACTTC.

The chain carries TRBV18 and TRBJ1-5; D uncertain. CDR3 length: 14 residues. The germline gives CDR1 KGHSH, CDR2 LQKENI. Trimming pared 4 bases from V and 1 base from J, leaving 8 bases between. CDR3 amino acids: CASSLAGSNQPQHF. CDR3 nucleotide sequence: TGTGCCAGCTCACTGGCCGGCAGCAATCAGCCCCAGCATTTT.

The chain links TRBV2 to TRBJ1-1; the D gene is possibly TRBD1 (5 bases). The germline V and J ends were trimmed by 6 bases and 5 bases, with 16 bases remaining between them. Germline loops: CDR1 SNHLY, CDR2 FYNNEI. The CDR3 is 14 amino acids. CDR3 amino acids: CASSDQGTGTEAFF. The CDR3, as DNA: TGTGCCAGCAGCGATCAGGGAACTGGAACTGAAGCTTTCTTT.

The V gene is TRBV6-1, the J gene TRBJ1-5, with D possibly being TRBD1 (5 bases). The germline gives CDR1 MNHNS, CDR2 SASEGT. This CDR3 is built from 15 residues. Trimming took 3 bases from V and 3 from J, leaving 12 bases between them. The CDR3 loop reads CASSDQAGYNQPQHF. In DNA form, the CDR3 reads TGTGCCAGCAGTGATCAGGCAGGGTACAATCAGCCCCAGCATTTT.

This chain connects TRBV11-3 to TRBJ2-3; 9 bases match TRBD2. The germline V gene encodes CDR1 SGHNT and CDR2 YENEEA. The CDR3 spans 13 residues. After removal of 3 bases from V and 5 bases from J, the junction contained 0 bases not matched to a gene. The CDR3 nucleotides are TGTGCCAGCAGCTTTAGCGGGGGAGATACGCAGTATTTT. This translates into CASSFSGGDTQYF. Filled out from reference TRBV11-3 and TRBJ2-3, the complete variable domain reads EAGVVQSPRYKIIEKKQPVAFWCNPISGHNTLYWYLQNLGQGPELLIRYENEEAVDDSQLPKDRFSAERLKGVDSTLKIQPAELGDSAVYLCASSFSGGDTQYFGPGTRLTVL.

The chain uses TRBV18 and TRBJ1-4; TRBD1 might be the D (6 bases). The CDR3 contains 13 residues. V gave up 11 bases and J gave up 2 bases, with 12 bases separating them. Germline V gene sequence: CDR1 KGHSH, CDR2 LQKENI. This CDR3 reads CAGEGGTNEKLFF. CDR3 coding DNA: TGTGCCGGAGAAGGGGGGACTAATGAAAAACTGTTTTTT.

A word on this clone: This sequence may be a read error, since a much larger clone differs from it by one base. Other DNA sequences in the sample encode the same CDR3. The rearrangement links TRBV4-3 to TRBJ1-1; a possible D gene is TRBD1 (6 bases). Trimming pared 1 base from V and 1 base from J, leaving 7 bases between. CDR1 is LGHNA, CDR2 YSLEER, per germline. The CDR3 is 14 amino acids. The CDR3 bases are TGCGCCAGCAGCCAAGCACAGGGGAACACTGAAGCTTTCTTT. Protein: CASSQAQGNTEAFF.

V usage is TRBV4-1 and J usage is TRBJ2-5; 8 nucleotides align to TRBD2. Trimming removed 0 bases from V and 1 base from J; junction bases left unmatched: 7. Germline values: CDR1 MGHRA, CDR2 YSYEKL. The CDR3 extends over 17 amino acids. The CDR3 DNA is TGCGCCAGCAGCCAAGATCCATCTAGCGGGTTCCAAGAGACCCAGTACTTC. It yields the protein CASSQDPSSGFQETQYF.